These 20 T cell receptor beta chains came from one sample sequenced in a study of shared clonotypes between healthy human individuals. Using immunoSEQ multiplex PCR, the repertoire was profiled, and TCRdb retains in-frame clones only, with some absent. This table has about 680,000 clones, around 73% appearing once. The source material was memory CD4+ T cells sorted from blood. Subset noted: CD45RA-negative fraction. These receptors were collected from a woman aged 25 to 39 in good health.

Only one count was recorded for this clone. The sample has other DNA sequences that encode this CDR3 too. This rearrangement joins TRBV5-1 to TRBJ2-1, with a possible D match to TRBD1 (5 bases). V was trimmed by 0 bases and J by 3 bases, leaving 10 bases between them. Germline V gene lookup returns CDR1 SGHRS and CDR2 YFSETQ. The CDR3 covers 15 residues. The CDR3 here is CASSLDTGDYNEQFF. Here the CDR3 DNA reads TGCGCCAGCAGCTTGGATACAGGAGACTACAATGAGCAGTTCTTC.

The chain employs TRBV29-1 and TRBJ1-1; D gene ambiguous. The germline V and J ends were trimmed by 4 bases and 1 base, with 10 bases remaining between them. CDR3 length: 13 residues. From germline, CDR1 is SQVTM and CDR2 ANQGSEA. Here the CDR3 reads CSVGQTGNTEAFF. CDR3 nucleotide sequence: TGCAGCGTTGGCCAAACGGGGAACACTGAAGCTTTCTTT.

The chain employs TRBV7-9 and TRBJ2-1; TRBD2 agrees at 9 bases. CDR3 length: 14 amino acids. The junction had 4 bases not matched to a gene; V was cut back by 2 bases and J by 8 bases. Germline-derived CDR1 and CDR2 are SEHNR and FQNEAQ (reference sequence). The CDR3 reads CASSLIAGAHEQFF. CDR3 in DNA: TGTGCCAGCAGCTTAATAGCGGGAGCCCATGAGCAGTTCTTC.

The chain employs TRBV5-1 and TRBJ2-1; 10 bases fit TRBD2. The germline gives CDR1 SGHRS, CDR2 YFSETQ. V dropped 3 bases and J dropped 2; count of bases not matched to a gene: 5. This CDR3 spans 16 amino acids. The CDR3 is CASSSLAGVTYNEQFF. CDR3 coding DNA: TGCGCCAGCAGCTCGCTAGCGGGAGTAACCTACAATGAGCAGTTCTTC.

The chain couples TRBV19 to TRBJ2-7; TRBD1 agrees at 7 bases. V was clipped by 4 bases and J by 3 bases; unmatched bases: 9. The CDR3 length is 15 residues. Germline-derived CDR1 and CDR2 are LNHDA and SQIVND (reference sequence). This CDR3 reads CASSNILGQSYEQYF. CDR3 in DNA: TGTGCCAGTAGTAATATCCTGGGACAGAGCTACGAGCAGTACTTC.

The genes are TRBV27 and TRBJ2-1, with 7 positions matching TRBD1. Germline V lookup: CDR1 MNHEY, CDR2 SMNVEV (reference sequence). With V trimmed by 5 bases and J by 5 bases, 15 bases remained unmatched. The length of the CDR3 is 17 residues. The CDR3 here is CASSPQIDREFNNEQFF. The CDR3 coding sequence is TGTGCCAGCAGTCCGCAGATAGACAGGGAATTTAACAATGAGCAGTTCTTC.

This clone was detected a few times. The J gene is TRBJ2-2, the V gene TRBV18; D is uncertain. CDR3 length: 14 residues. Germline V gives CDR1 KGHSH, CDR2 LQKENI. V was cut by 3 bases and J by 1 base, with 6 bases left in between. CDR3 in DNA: TGTGCCAGCTCACCGGAGCTGAACACCGGGGAGCTGTTTTTT. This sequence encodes CASSPELNTGELFF. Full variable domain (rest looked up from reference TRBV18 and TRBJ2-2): NAGVMQNPRHLVRRRGQEARLRCSPMKGHSHVYWYRQLPEEGLKFMVYLQKENIIDESGMPKERFSAEFPKEGPSILRIQQVVRGDSAAYFCASSPELNTGELFFGEGSRLTVL.

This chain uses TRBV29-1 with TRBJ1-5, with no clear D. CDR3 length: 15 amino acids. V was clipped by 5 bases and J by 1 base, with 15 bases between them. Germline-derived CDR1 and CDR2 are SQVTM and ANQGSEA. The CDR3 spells CSVRLGSQSNQPQHF. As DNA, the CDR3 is TGCAGCGTTCGCCTTGGTTCGCAGAGCAATCAGCCCCAGCATTTT.

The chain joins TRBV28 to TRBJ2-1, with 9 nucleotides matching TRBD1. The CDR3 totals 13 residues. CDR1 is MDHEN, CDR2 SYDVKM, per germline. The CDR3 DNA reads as TGTGTCTCGGGGGACAGGGCAAACGATGAGCAGTTCTTC. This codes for CVSGDRANDEQFF.

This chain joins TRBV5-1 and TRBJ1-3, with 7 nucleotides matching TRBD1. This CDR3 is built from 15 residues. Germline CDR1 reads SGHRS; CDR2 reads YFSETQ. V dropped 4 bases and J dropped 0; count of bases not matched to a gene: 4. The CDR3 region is CASSRDSISGNTIYF. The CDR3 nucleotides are TGCGCCAGCAGCCGGGACAGTATCTCTGGAAACACCATATATTTT. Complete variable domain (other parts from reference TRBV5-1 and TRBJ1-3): KAGVTQTPRYLIKTRGQQVTLSCSPISGHRSVSWYQQTPGQGLQFLFEYFSETQRNKGNFPGRFSGRQFSNSRSEMNVSTLELGDSALYLCASSRDSISGNTIYFGEGSWLTVV.

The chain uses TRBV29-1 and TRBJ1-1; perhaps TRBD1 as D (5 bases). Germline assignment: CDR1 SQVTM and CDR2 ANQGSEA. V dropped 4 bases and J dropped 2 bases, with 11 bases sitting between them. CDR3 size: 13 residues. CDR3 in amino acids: CSVGSQGNTEAFF. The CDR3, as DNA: TGCAGCGTTGGCTCGCAGGGTAACACTGAAGCTTTCTTT.

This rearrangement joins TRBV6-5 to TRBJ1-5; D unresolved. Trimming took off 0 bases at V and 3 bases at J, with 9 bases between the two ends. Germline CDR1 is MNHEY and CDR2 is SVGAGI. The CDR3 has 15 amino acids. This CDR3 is CASSYSSQDNQPQHF. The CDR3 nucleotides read TGTGCCAGCAGTTACTCGTCGCAGGACAATCAGCCCCAGCATTTT.

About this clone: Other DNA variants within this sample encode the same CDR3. The CDR3 region has the DNA TGCAGCGTTGAAGGTCTTGGGGAGACCCAGTACTTC. Its translation is CSVEGLGETQYF. The V call is TRBV29-1, the J call TRBJ2-5, with D unresolved. The CDR3 has 12 residues. The V and J ends lost 1 base and 5 bases respectively, with 8 bases between them. Germline loops: CDR1 SQVTM, CDR2 ANQGSEA.

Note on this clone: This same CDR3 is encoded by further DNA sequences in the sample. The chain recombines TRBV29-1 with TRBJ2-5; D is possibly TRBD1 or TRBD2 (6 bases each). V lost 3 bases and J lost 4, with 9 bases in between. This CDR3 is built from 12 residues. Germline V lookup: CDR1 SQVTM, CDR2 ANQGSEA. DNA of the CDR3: TGCAGCGTTGAGGGGGGCGGAGAGACCCAGTACTTC. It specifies CSVEGGGETQYF.

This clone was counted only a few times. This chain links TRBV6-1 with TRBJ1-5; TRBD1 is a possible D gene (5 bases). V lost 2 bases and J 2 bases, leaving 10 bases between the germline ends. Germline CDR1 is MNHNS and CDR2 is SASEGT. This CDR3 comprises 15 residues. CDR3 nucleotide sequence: TGTGCCAGCAGTGAACAGGGTCTTGGCAATCAGCCCCAGCATTTT. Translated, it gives CASSEQGLGNQPQHF.

The CDR3 here is CASSQAGTGLNYGYTF. In DNA form, the CDR3 reads TGCGCCAGCAGCCAAGCCGGGACAGGGCTTAACTATGGCTACACCTTC. The rearrangement joins TRBV4-1 to TRBJ1-2; the match to TRBD1 covers 9 bases. This CDR3 spans 16 amino acids. Germline lookup yields CDR1 MGHRA and CDR2 YSYEKL. The ends lost 1 base at V and 1 base at J; junction bases unmatched: 4.

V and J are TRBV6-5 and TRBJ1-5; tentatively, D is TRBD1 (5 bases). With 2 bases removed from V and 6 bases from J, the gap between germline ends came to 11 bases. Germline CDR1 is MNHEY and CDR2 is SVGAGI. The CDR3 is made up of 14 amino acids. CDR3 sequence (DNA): TGTGCCAGCAGTTACGGGGGGGGAAGTCAGCCCCAGCATTTT. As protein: CASSYGGGSQPQHF.

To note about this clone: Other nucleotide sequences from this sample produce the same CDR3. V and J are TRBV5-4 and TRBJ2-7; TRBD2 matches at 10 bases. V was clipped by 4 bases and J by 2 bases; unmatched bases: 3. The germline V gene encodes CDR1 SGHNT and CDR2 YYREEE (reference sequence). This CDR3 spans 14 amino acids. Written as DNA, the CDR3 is TGTGCCAGCAGCCCAAGCGGGAGGGCCTACGAGCAGTACTTC. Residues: CASSPSGRAYEQYF.

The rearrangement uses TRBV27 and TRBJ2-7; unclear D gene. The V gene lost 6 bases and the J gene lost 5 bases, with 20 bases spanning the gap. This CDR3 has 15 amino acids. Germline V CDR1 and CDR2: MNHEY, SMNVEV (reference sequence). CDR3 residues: CASSPRLLVPHEQYF. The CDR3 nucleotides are TGTGCCAGCAGCCCTAGGCTGCTTGTCCCCCACGAGCAGTACTTC.

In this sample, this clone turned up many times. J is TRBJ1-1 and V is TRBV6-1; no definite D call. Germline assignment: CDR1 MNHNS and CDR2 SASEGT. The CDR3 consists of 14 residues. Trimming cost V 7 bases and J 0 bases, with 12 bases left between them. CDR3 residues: CASTWSHLNTEAFF. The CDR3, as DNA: TGTGCCAGCACGTGGAGTCACTTGAACACTGAAGCTTTCTTT.